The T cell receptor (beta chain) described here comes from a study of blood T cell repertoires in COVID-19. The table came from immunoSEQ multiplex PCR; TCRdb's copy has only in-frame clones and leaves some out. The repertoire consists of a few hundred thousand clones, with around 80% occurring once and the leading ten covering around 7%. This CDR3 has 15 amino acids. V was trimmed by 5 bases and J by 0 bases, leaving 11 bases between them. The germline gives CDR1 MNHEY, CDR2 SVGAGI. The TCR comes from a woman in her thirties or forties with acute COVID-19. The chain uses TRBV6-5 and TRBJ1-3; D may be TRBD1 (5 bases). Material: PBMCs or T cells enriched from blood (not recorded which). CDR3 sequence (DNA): TGTGCCAGCAGTAGCGGGGGGAGCTCTGGAAACACCATATATTTT. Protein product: CASSSGGSSGNTIYF.